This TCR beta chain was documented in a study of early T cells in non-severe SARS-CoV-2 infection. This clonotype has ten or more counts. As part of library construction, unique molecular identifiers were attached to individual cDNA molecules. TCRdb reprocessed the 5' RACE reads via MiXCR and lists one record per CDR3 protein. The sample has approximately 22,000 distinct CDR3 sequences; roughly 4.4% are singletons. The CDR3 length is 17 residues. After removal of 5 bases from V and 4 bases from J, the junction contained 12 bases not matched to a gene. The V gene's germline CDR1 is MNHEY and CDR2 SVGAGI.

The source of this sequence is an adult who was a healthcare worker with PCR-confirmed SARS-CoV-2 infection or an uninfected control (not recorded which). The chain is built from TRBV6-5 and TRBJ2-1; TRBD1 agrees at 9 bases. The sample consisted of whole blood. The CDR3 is CASSRATTGTGYNEQFF. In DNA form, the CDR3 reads TGTGCCAGCAGTCGTGCAACTACCGGGACAGGGTACAATGAGCAGTTCTTC.